The sample holds a few counts of the clone carrying this T cell receptor beta chain. Its cognate antigen is unknown. TCR beta cDNA libraries had unique molecular identifiers. Input of roughly 0.95 to 11 million T cells yielded some 500,000 cDNA molecules. TCRdb analysed the PCR reads with MiXCR anew, one entry per CDR3 protein. Of hundreds of thousands of distinct CDR3 sequences in the sample, roughly 30% were seen once. The data belong to a study of post-analysis software for immune sequencing data. Whole-study findings and limits: Compared with controls, patients showed significantly lower normalized Chao1 diversity. About five TRBV segments, including TRBV5-6, TRBV5-1 and TRBV20-1, were more frequent in patients than controls.

The CDR3 is made up of 14 amino acids. CDR1 is SNHLY, CDR2 FYNNEI, per germline. The V gene lost 6 bases and the J gene lost 1 base, with 12 bases spanning the gap. Sequencing input: blood. The TCR comes from a girl aged 10-17 years with multiple sclerosis. The chain carries TRBV2 and TRBJ2-5; D gene ambiguous. CDR3 nucleotide sequence: TGTGCCAGCAGGCCTAACTACATCCAAGAGACCCAGTACTTC. Encoded protein: CASRPNYIQETQYF.